The 16 T cell receptor beta chains below were found in one sample sequenced in a study of T cells in Graves' hyperthyroidism and ophthalmopathy. TCR beta CDR3 sequences were amplified from RNA transcripts. With the HTBI primer set, the TCR CDR3 went through a first round of RT-PCR. TCRdb independently ran MiXCR on the multiplex PCR reads; one entry per CDR3 protein. Of about 690,000 distinct CDR3 sequences in the sample, roughly 17% are singletons; the top ten hold about 14%. Sample: blood. Source of these receptors: a man between 50 and 59 years old with Graves' hyperthyroidism.

This clonotype was detected many times. The chain is built from TRBV30 and TRBJ2-7, with 8 bases fitting TRBD1. CDR3 length equals 11 residues. Germline-derived CDR1 and CDR2 are GTSNPN and SVGIG (reference sequence). V was clipped by 5 bases and J by 3 bases; unmatched bases: 0. CDR3 region: CAWGQGYEQYF. The CDR3, as DNA: TGTGCCTGGGGACAGGGCTACGAGCAGTACTTC. Combining the CDR3 with reference TRBV30 and TRBJ2-7 gives the whole variable domain SQTIHQWPATLVQPVGSPLSLECTVEGTSNPNLYWYRQAAGRGLQLLFYSVGIGQISSEVPQNLSASRPQDRQFILSSKKLLLSDSGFYLCAWGQGYEQYFGPGTRLTVT.

This clonotype was detected a few times. The V gene is TRBV10-1, the J gene TRBJ2-2; either TRBD1 or TRBD2 may supply D (5 bases each). The germline CDR1 and CDR2 sequences are WNHNN and SYGVQD (reference sequence). V was cut by 3 bases and J by 7 bases, with 9 bases left in between. This CDR3 is 13 amino acids long. The CDR3 reads CASSDGTVGELFF. The CDR3 DNA reads TGCGCCAGCAGTGATGGGACGGTCGGGGAGCTGTTTTTT.

This clonotype showed up many times. This chain connects TRBV7-3 to TRBJ2-3; 11 nucleotides align to TRBD2. V trimming: 0 bases; J trimming: 4 bases; junction bases outside the gene matches: 3. The CDR3 length is 16 residues. Per the germline V gene, CDR1 is SGHTA and CDR2 is FQGTGA. CDR3 in amino acids: CASSLTSGRASDTQYF. The CDR3 DNA sequence: TGTGCCAGCAGCTTAACTAGCGGGAGGGCCTCAGATACGCAGTATTTT.

Ten or more counts support this clonotype. V and J are TRBV14 and TRBJ2-7; unclear D gene. Trimming took off 0 bases at V and 1 base at J, with 10 bases between the two ends. Germline loops: CDR1 SGHDN, CDR2 FVKESK. The CDR3 consists of 15 residues. The CDR3 nucleotides are TGTGCCAGCAGCCAAGATACTACTGCGTCCTACGAGCAGTACTTC. Its protein product is CASSQDTTASYEQYF.

This clonotype showed up many times. V gene TRBV28 combines with J gene TRBJ2-1, with 14 bases identical to TRBD2. The CDR3 is 17 amino acids. CDR1 is MDHEN, CDR2 SYDVKM, per germline. J gave up 6 bases and V 4 bases, and 8 bases lay outside the gene matches. This CDR3 reads CASSSPTSGRVSNEQFF. Here the CDR3 DNA reads TGTGCCAGCAGTTCACCGACTAGCGGGAGGGTCTCCAATGAGCAGTTCTTC.

This clonotype came up once. The chain is built from TRBV11-2 and TRBJ2-1; 12 bases match TRBD2. This CDR3 region has 17 residues. V trimming: 5 bases; J trimming: 4 bases; junction bases outside the gene matches: 9. Germline V gene sequence: CDR1 SGHAT, CDR2 FQNNGV. Here the CDR3 reads CASSPSGLAGSYNEQFF. The CDR3, as DNA: TGTGCCAGCAGCCCGTCTGGACTAGCGGGATCTTACAATGAGCAGTTCTTC.

V is TRBV27 and J is TRBJ2-1; TRBD2 aligns across 13 bases. Trimming cost V 10 bases and J 8 bases; bases outside gene matches: 5. The CDR3 covers 13 residues. Germline CDR1 MNHEY, CDR2 SMNVEV (reference sequence). Written as DNA, the CDR3 is TGTGCCACCGGACTAGCGGGAGTCGATGAGCAGTTCTTC. Translation gives CATGLAGVDEQFF.

The chain joins TRBV20-1 to TRBJ2-1, with 13 nucleotides matching TRBD2. The junction had 8 bases not matched to a gene; V was cut back by 1 base and J by 8 bases. This CDR3 spans 16 amino acids. Germline values: CDR1 DFQATT, CDR2 SNEGSKA (reference sequence). The CDR3 nucleotides read TGCAGTGCTAGAGGCGGGGGGACTAGCGGGGTCTATGAGCAGTTCTTC. It specifies CSARGGGTSGVYEQFF.

This clonotype was seen more than once but under ten times. This chain joins TRBV6-1 and TRBJ1-1; weak D call: TRBD1 (5 bases). Trimming took off 8 bases at V and 10 bases at J, with 20 bases between the two ends. The CDR3 totals 13 residues. The germline gives CDR1 MNHNS, CDR2 SASEGT. CDR3 sequence: CASRREPGRGAFF. CDR3 coding DNA: TGTGCCAGCCGGCGGGAGCCAGGGCGGGGAGCTTTCTTT.

This clonotype was seen a few times. V and J are TRBV20-1 and TRBJ1-4; 8 bases line up with TRBD1. V lost 2 bases to trimming and J lost 5 bases; unmatched junction nucleotides: 7. This CDR3 is built from 15 residues. Germline-derived CDR1 and CDR2 are DFQATT and SNEGSKA (reference sequence). CDR3 nucleotide sequence: TGCAGTGCTAGAATCAGGGGGCAGCTCAATGAAAAACTGTTTTTT. Translated: CSARIRGQLNEKLFF.

This clonotype was recorded many times. This chain joins TRBV28 and TRBJ2-1, with 7 bases identical to TRBD2. Germline V gene sequence: CDR1 MDHEN, CDR2 SYDVKM. Losses at the gene ends were 4 bases for V and 0 bases for J; bases not matched to a gene: 6. The CDR3 is 16 amino acids. DNA for the CDR3: TGTGCCAGCAGTTCCCGACTAGCAAGCTCCTACAATGAGCAGTTCTTC. It is translated as CASSSRLASSYNEQFF.

This clonotype was seen repeatedly, ten times or more. The J gene is TRBJ2-3, the V gene TRBV7-6, with TRBD2 as a possible D gene (6 bases). This CDR3 region has 16 residues. The germline V gene encodes CDR1 SGHVS and CDR2 FNYEAQ. V dropped 0 bases and J dropped 5 bases, with 15 bases sitting between them. The CDR3 sequence is CASSLAGGIGVDTQYF. CDR3 DNA: TGTGCCAGCAGCTTAGCTGGCGGGATCGGGGTAGATACGCAGTATTTT.

This clonotype was recorded at least ten times. This rearrangement joins TRBV27 to TRBJ2-7; 8 bases line up with TRBD1. Losses at the gene ends were 5 bases for V and 2 bases for J; bases not matched to a gene: 8. The V gene's germline CDR1 is MNHEY and CDR2 SMNVEV (reference sequence). CDR3 length: 15 residues. CDR3 DNA: TGTGCCAGCAGTCCCACACCGACAGGGGCCTACGAGCAGTACTTC. Its translation: CASSPTPTGAYEQYF.

This chain links TRBV5-4 with TRBJ2-7; TRBD2 agrees at 8 bases. The CDR3 spans 17 residues. The germline CDR1 and CDR2 sequences are SGHNT and YYREEE (reference sequence). V trimming: 0 bases; J trimming: 2 bases; junction bases outside the gene matches: 10. CDR3 region: CASSLEGPSGLAYEQYF. CDR3 nucleotides: TGTGCCAGCAGCTTGGAAGGACCTAGCGGGCTCGCCTACGAGCAGTACTTC. Combining the CDR3 with reference TRBV5-4 and TRBJ2-7 gives the whole variable domain ETGVTQSPTHLIKTRGQQVTLRCSSQSGHNTVSWYQQALGQGPQFIFQYYREEENGRGNFPPRFSGLQFPNYSSELNVNALELDDSALYLCASSLEGPSGLAYEQYFGPGTRLTVT.

The rearrangement joins TRBV27 to TRBJ1-5; D might be TRBD1 (5 bases). The V end lost 5 bases, the J end lost 2 bases, and 10 bases lay between the germline ends. Germline CDR1 and CDR2: MNHEY and SMNVEV (reference sequence). The CDR3 has 14 amino acids. CDR3 in amino acids: CASSPDSGNQPQHF. CDR3 DNA sequence: TGTGCCAGCAGTCCCGACAGCGGCAATCAGCCCCAGCATTTT.

This clonotype was seen at least ten times. The chain carries TRBV28 and TRBJ2-4, with D possibly TRBD2 on 6 matching bases. The CDR3 contains 17 residues. Germline V lookup: CDR1 MDHEN, CDR2 SYDVKM. The V end lost 3 bases, the J end lost 8 bases, and 23 bases lay between the germline ends. The CDR3 sequence is CASSFGYGRRNLYIQYF. The CDR3 coding sequence is TGTGCCAGCAGTTTTGGTTACGGGAGAAGGAATTTGTACATTCAGTACTTC.